This TCR beta chain emerged from a study of regulatory T cells in long-lasting Graves disease. HTBI primers from iRepertoire and Arm-PCR of CDR3 regions yielded the TCR beta libraries. TCRdb redid the calling of the multiplex PCR reads with MiXCR, one entry per CDR3 protein. The table has some 250,000 distinct CDR3 sequences, approximately 18% seen once. Specified time point: newly diagnosed GD, antithyroid drugs for less than 3 months. Extracted RNA from PBMCs served as the source of the TCR library. These data were likewise used in another study, on T cells in Graves' hyperthyroidism and ophthalmopathy.

This TCR was recovered from a woman in her twenties or thirties with Graves disease. The sample consisted of peripheral blood mononuclear cells (PBMCs), taken at new diagnosis, from a patient treated with antithyroid drugs.

CDR3 residues: CASRPGTGGRSTEAFF. As DNA, the CDR3 is TGTGCCAGCAGACCCGGGACAGGGGGCCGGTCGACTGAAGCTTTCTTT. This sequence joins TRBV11-2 and TRBJ1-1; 12 nucleotides match TRBD1. CDR3 length: 16 residues. Germline CDR1 SGHAT, CDR2 FQNNGV. V dropped 6 bases and J dropped 5; count of bases not matched to a gene: 10.